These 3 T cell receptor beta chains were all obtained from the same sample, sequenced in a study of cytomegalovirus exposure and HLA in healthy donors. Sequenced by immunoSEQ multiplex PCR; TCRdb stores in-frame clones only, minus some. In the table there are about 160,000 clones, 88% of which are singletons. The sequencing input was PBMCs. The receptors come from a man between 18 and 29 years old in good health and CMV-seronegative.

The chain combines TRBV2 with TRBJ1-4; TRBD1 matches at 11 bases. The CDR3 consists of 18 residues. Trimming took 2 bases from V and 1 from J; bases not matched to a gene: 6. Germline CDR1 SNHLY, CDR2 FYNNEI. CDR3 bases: TGTGCCAGCAGTGAACCGGGACAGGGGGAGGGAACTAATGAAAAACTGTTTTTT. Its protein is CASSEPGQGEGTNEKLFF. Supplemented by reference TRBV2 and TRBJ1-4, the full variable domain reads EPEVTQTPSHQVTQMGQEVILRCVPISNHLYFYWYRQILGQKVEFLVSFYNNEISEKSEIFDDQFSVERPDGSNFTLKIRSTKLEDSAMYFCASSEPGQGEGTNEKLFFGSGTQLSVL.

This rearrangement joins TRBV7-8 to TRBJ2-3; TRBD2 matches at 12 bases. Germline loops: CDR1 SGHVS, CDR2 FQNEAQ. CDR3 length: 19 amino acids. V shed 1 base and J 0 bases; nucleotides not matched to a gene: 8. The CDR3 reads CASSLGLAGASQSTDTQYF. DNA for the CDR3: TGTGCCAGCAGCTTAGGACTAGCGGGAGCCTCCCAGAGCACAGATACGCAGTATTTT. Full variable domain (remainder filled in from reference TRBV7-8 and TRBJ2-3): GAGVSQSPRYKVAKRGQDVALRCDPISGHVSLFWYQQALGQGPEFLTYFQNEAQLDKSGLPSDRFFAERPEGSVSTLKIQRTQQEDSAVYLCASSLGLAGASQSTDTQYFGPGTRLTVL.

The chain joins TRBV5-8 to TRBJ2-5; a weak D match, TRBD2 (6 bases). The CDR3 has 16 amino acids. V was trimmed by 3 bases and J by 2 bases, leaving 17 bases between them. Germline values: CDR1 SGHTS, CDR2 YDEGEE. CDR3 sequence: CASSSGGDGPQETQYF. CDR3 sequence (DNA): TGTGCCAGCAGCTCGGGCGGGGACGGACCACAAGAGACCCAGTACTTC.